This T cell receptor (beta chain) was sequenced for a study of CD8+CD57+ T cells in acquired aplastic anemia. Genomic DNA provided the template from which TCR beta VDJ and CDR3 profiles were obtained. One entry per CDR3 protein results from TCRdb running MiXCR on the reads. The repertoire holds approximately 190,000 distinct CDR3 sequences, 48% seen once, with approximately 9.4% in the top ten. The study, taken as a whole, reports: The CD8+ Simpson's diversity of patients and controls was not significantly different. A set of twenty-nine CD8+ CDR3 sequences was shared between patients and controls, and these sequences appeared highly expressed in patients.

Germline values: CDR1 MDHEN, CDR2 SYDVKM. This CDR3 has 12 residues. Trimming took 1 base from V and 6 from J, leaving 4 bases between them. Of note for this clonotype: Antigen: not known.

Those patients picked for sequencing had displayed CD8+CD57+ cell expansion on flow cytometry. Among the patients, none had received any therapy at the time of blood sampling. The sequenced sample was sorted CD4+, CD8+, or CD8+CD57+ T cells (not recorded which) from PBMCs. The chain joins TRBV28 to TRBJ1-5; unclear D gene. This receptor was taken from a human donor with aplastic anemia. CDR3 DNA sequence: TGTGCCAGCAGTTTATTTGCTCAGCCCCAGCATTTT. Translated: CASSLFAQPQHF.